This TCR beta chain was recorded in a study of cytomegalovirus exposure and HLA in healthy donors. Study-wide background: The study's early data release held approximately 91 million unique TCRs from HLA-typed donors.

Researchers ran the PCR with 60 Vbeta and 13 Jbeta primers. The repertoire was sequenced with immunoSEQ multiplex PCR; TCRdb's copy has only in-frame clones and lacks some. The sample carries 160,000 or so clones, about 80% recorded once. Each of the donors was a healthy bone marrow donor. Points from the study as a whole: A few chains tied to CMV proved CMV antigen-specific in vitro.

Of note for this clone: Its cognate antigen is unknown.

The TCR sequence derives from a man between 18 and 35 years old in good health and CMV-seropositive. Sample: PBMCs.

CDR3: CASGRGSSHNQPQHF. In DNA form, the CDR3 reads TGTGCCAGCGGCAGGGGGAGCAGCCATAATCAGCCCCAGCATTTT. The rearrangement joins TRBV5-6 to TRBJ1-5, with TRBD1 matching 7 bases. Germline lookup yields CDR1 SGHDT and CDR2 YYEEEE. The CDR3 sequence is 15 residues long. V dropped 7 bases and J dropped 4; count of bases not matched to a gene: 11.